These T cell receptor beta chains were read from a single sample in a study of shared clonotypes between healthy human individuals. The data were produced by immunoSEQ multiplex PCR, yet TCRdb's version contains in-frame clones alone and is incomplete. The profile shows more than 400,000 clones, less than 96% of them singletons. Sequenced sample: naive CD4+ T cells sorted from blood. The receptor source for this set is a woman between 25 and 40 years old in good health. CDR3s include the opening cysteine and the closing phenylalanine or tryptophan. A D gene is named only where the DNA matches it firmly.

CDR3 protein	V gene	D gene	J gene
CASSRGANSGANVLTF	TRBV5-1	NA	TRBJ2-6
CASITRLWTGYTEAFF	TRBV27	TRBD1	TRBJ1-1
CASSSRTSGNGNEQFF	TRBV5-1	TRBD2	TRBJ2-1
CAWSYQGPDEQYF	TRBV30	NA	NA
CASSNRGTEAFF	TRBV28	NA	TRBJ1-1
CASSYKPTNLVEQYF	TRBV6-6	NA	TRBJ2-7
CASSPALDSYSNQPQHF	TRBV18	NA	TRBJ1-5
CASSLGGFGLAGGPSEQYF	TRBV5-6	TRBD2	TRBJ2-7
CASRIAGAWSRDNEQFF	TRBV27	TRBD2	TRBJ2-1
CASSQYRGSSYNEQFF	TRBV4-1	TRBD1	TRBJ2-1
CASRLQGASSGNTIYF	TRBV27	TRBD1	TRBJ1-3
CASSLRGLTDTQYF	TRBV28	NA	TRBJ2-3
CASMGVLYEQYF	TRBV19	NA	TRBJ2-7
CASSLAGRETGNTIYF	TRBV7-8	NA	TRBJ1-3
CATKGVVKESSYEQYF	TRBV28	NA	NA
CASSPQGIGGDNYGYTF	TRBV5-1	TRBD1	TRBJ1-2